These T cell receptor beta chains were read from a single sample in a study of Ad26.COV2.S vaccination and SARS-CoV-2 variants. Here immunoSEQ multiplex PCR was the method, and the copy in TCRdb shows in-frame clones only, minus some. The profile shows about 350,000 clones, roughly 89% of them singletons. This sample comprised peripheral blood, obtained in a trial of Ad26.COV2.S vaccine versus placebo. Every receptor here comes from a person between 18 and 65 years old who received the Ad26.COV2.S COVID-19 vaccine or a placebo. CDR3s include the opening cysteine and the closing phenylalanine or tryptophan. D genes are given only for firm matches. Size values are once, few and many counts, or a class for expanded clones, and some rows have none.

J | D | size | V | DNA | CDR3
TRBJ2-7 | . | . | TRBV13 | TGTGCCAGCAGCTTAAGTCGACGGGGGGAGCAGTACTTC | CASSLSRRGEQYF
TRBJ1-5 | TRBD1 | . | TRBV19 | TGTGCCAGTAGTATGGTAGGGGGCAAAAGCAATCAGCCCCAGCATTTT | CASSMVGGKSNQPQHF
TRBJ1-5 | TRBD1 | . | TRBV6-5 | TGTGCCACCGCAGGGGGGGGTAATGTTTTTCAGCCCCAGCATTTT | CATAGGGNVFQPQHF
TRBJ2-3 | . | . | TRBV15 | TGTGCCACCAGCAGATCCCGGGCCCCGGGCGCAGATACGCAGTATTTT | CATSRSRAPGADTQYF
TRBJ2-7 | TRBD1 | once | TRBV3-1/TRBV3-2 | TGTGCCAGCAGCCACCACCGGGACAGAGAGCTGCACGAGCAGTACTTC | CASSHHRDRELHEQYF
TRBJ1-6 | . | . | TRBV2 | TGTGCCAGCAGTGAAGCAGGCAGGGTGTATAATTCACCCCTCCACTTT | CASSEAGRVYNSPLHF
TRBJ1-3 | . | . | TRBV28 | TGTGCCAGCAGGTCGCCTGGAAACACCATATATTTT | CASRSPGNTIYF
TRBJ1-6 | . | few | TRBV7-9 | TGTGCCAGCAGCGATAAGCCTCGGAGCTCCTATAATTCACCCCTCCACTTT | CASSDKPRSSYNSPLHF
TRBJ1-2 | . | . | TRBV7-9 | TGTGCCAGCAGCTTAGACAGGACCCCTGGCTACACCTTC | CASSLDRTPGYTF
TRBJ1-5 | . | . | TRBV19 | TGTGCCAGTAGTAAACGGACAGCAAATCATCAGCCCCAGCATTTT | CASSKRTANHQPQHF
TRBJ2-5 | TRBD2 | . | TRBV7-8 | TGTGCCAGCAGCAGTACTAGCGGGGGGGCGGGAGAGACCCAGTACTTC | CASSSTSGGAGETQYF
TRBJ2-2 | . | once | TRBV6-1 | TGTGCCAGCAGTGAGCCCGGAAATAGTCCGGGCTTAAACACCGGGGAGCTGTTTTTT | CASSEPGNSPGLNTGELFF
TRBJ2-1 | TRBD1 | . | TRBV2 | TGTGCCATCTCGGACAGGGGCGGTAGGGCCTACAATGAGCAGTTCTTC | CAISDRGGRAYNEQFF
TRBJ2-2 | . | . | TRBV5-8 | TGTGCCAGCAGCTTATGGGGTTTTAACAACACCGGGGAGCTGTTTTTT | CASSLWGFNNTGELFF
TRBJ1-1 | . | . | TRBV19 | TGTGCCAGTAGTGCGGGGTCGGTAATGAACACTGAAGCTTTCTTT | CASSAGSVMNTEAFF
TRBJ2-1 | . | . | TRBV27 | TGTGCCAGCAGTACCGGGATCGCCGTAAACAATGAGCAGTTCTTC | CASSTGIAVNNEQFF
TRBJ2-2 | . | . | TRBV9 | TGTGCCAGCAGCCCCTCCGGGGCCTACACCGGGGAGCTGTTTTTT | CASSPSGAYTGELFF
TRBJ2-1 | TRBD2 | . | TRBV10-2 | TGCGCCAGCAGGATAGCGGGCTCCTACAATGAGCAGTTCTTC | CASRIAGSYNEQFF
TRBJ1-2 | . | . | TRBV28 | TGTGCCAGCAGTTTACAAGGCAGGGTGGGCTATGGCTACACCTTC | CASSLQGRVGYGYTF
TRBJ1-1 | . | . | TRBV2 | TGTGCCAGCAGTGAAAACGGCCAGAACACTGAAGCTTTCTTT | CASSENGQNTEAFF
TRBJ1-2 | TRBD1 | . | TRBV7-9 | TGTGCCAGCAGCTCTCCGACAGGGGCCCTATATGGCTACACCTTC | CASSSPTGALYGYTF
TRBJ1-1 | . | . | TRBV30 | TGTGCCTGGAGTGTCGAAATGAACACTGAAGCTTTCTTT | CAWSVEMNTEAFF
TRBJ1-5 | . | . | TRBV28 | TGTGCCAGCAGGGGCAATCAGCCCCAGCATTTT | CASRGNQPQHF
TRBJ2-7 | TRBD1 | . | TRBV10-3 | TGTGCCATCAGTGAGTCGACAGGGGGCCCCTACGAGCAGTACTTC | CAISESTGGPYEQYF
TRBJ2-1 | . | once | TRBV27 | TGTGCCAGCAGTTTAGCGGGATTCTACAATGAGCAGTTCTTC | CASSLAGFYNEQFF
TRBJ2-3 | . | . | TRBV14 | TGTGCCAGCAGCCAAGATTGGCACAGGGGGGGATGGACAGATACGCAGTATTTT | CASSQDWHRGGWTDTQYF
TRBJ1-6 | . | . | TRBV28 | TGTGCCAGCGGTAAACAGGGAATTCTCAGCTCCTATAATTCACCCCTCCACTTT | CASGKQGILSSYNSPLHF